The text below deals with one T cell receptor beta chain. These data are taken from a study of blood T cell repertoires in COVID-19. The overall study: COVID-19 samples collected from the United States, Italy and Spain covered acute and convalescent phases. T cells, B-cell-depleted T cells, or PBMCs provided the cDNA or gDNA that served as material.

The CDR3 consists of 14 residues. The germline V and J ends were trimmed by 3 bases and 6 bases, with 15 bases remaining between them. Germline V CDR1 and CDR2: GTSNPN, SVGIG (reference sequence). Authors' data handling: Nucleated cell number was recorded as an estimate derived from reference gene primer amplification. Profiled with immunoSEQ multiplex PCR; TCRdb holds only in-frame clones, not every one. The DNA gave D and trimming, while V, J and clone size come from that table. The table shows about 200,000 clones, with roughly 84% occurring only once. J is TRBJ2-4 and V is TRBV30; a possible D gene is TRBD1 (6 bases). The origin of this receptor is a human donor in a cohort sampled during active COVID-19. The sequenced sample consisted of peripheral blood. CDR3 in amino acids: CAWRGNRVGNIQYF. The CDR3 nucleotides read TGTGCCTGGAGGGGAAACAGGGTCGGAAACATTCAGTACTTC.